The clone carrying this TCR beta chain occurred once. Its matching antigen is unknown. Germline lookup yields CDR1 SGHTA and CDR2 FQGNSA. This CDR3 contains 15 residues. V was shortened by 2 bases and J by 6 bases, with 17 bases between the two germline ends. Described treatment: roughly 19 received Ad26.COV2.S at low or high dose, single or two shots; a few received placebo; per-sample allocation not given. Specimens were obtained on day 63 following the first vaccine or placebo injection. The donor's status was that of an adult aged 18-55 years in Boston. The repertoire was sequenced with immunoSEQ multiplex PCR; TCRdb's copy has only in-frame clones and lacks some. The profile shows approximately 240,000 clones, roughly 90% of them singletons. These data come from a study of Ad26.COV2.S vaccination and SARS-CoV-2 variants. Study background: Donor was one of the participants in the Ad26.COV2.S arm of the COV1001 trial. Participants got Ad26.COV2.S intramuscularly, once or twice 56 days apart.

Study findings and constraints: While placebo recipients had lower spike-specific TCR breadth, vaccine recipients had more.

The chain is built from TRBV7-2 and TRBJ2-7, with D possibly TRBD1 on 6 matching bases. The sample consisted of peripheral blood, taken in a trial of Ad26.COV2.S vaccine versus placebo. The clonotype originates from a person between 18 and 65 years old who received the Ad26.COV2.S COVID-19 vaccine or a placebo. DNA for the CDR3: TGTGCCAGCAGCTTAACAGGGTATTCGGTAGGCGAGCAGTACTTC. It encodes CASSLTGYSVGEQYF.